The sequence of this TCR beta chain was determined in a study of cytomegalovirus exposure and HLA in healthy donors (dated by TCRdb to the late 2010s). For context, the study as a whole: An earlier analysis of some 600 of the donors reported 276 Gb of sequence data and 117 million unique TCR beta sequences obtained from about 170 million T cells. An early release that covered some 640 HLA-typed donors contained approximately 300 gigabases of sequencing data and tens of millions of unique TCR sequences. Among the roughly 370 genotyped donors, around 79% belonged to the genetic ancestry cluster associated with self-reported Caucasian donors. The study aimed to test whether cataloging public T cell receptors could reveal signatures of past pathogen exposure. The T cell repertoires of 670 or so subjects were profiled by immunosequencing and related to cytomegalovirus serostatus. Besides the first cohort of approximately 710 subjects, a separate validation cohort made up of over 100 different subjects was used. High-throughput TCR immunosequencing, statistical association of individual TCRs with disease status, and machine learning were combined to predict cytomegalovirus infection status. In a later analysis, previously published TCR beta repertoires from 500 to 750 donors were re-analyzed and high-resolution HLA genotyping was added so that TCR occurrence patterns could be studied. In the later analysis, no new phenotypic data were used to find candidate immune exposures; instead, reliance was placed on TCR beta sequences and their occurrence across donors. An earlier analysis of about 600 of the donors used high-throughput TCR beta sequencing to judge whether each TCR beta V gene segment behaved as functional or pseudogenic. Donor age, sex, ethnicity and CMV serostatus were collected together with the repertoire data. A later genetic analysis used genome-wide SNP genotypes for about 60% of the roughly 670 donors, treating that subset as a discovery cohort. All discovery cohort repertoires had been generated on a single sequencing platform. HLA typing included class I and class II loci at four-digit resolution. Typing coverage differed by locus: A, B, C, DRB1 and DQB1 were typed in about 620-640 donors, DQA1 in around 500, DPA1 in some 570, and DPB1 in roughly 470. Roughly 5 DR-DQ haplotypes were handled as single units for association and clustering, since linkage in the cohort was strong. Among roughly 400 genotyped donors of the cohort, an average of around 220,000 unique TCR beta nucleotide sequences was sequenced per donor, of which 15% to 20% were non-productive.

The study at large found these results: The authors suggested that the approach could potentially be generalized to other disease states and immunological phenotypes. Cytomegalovirus status was reported to be diagnosed by the classifier with high specificity and sensitivity in both the original and validation cohorts. For the cohort, immune exposure information was limited to CMV serostatus. Only TCR beta chains were sequenced in this cohort, and the absence of alpha or paired-chain data limited detectable features. In a later analysis, most CMV-associated TCR beta chains were found to appear HLA-restricted, with HLA associations seemingly driven largely by CMV exposure. Most TCR sequences were observed very rarely across donors, whereas some public TCRs were present in many individuals. Because HLA typing was unavailable for some donors at each locus, only the typed subset was used in association tests. In a later analysis, more than 15,000 TCR beta sequences were associated with specific HLA alleles at a false discovery rate of 0.05. A further reported finding was that TCR beta sequences accurately predicted the HLA-A and HLA-B alleles for most subjects in the first cohort. In a later analysis, several top co-occurrence clusters were reported to appear linked to parvovirus B19, influenza, CMV and Epstein-Barr virus. In a later analysis, TCR association rates were found to vary across HLA loci, with the most associated TCRs seen for DRB1 alleles and the fewest for HLA-C alleles. An association between a missense DCLRE1C variant and V-gene and J-gene trimming of TCR beta chains was found in a later genetic analysis and replicated in an independent cohort. A cluster of highly shared sequence variants was judged likely to represent a technical artifact of the sequencing pipeline. The study gave a list of about 160 TCR beta chains associated with cytomegalovirus. Compared with the roughly 670-donor mean, donors in an Asian-associated ancestry cluster had fewer N-insertions in productive TCRs, according to a later genetic analysis. Broadly in line with IMGT annotations, most TCR beta V segments showed up in productive rearrangements about 87% or about 30% of the time in an earlier analysis of 587 of the donors. Compared with equally common non-associated chains, HLA-associated TCR beta chains in a later analysis were more clonally expanded and had lower generation probabilities. Sequencing depth was assumed to be roughly uniform across donors in the presence/absence analyses, though that assumption may not hold. The earlier analysis of about 600 of the donors excluded fewer than 20 rarely observed V segments, including chromosome 9 orphons, because counts were too low. Correlated functional status among segregating V segments might be attributable to linkage disequilibrium, but an unknown experimental factor could not be ruled out. A few of the identified cytomegalovirus-associated TCR beta chains were confirmed in vitro to be specific for cytomegalovirus antigens. When HLA alleles, especially DR and DQ, strongly co-occurred, attributing TCR associations to individual alleles was difficult.

The cohort consisted of approximately 670 healthy bone marrow donors. Cohort members were all nominally healthy when sampled, although unrecorded immune exposures were likely present. The donor was CMV seronegative and belonged to the group of 350 to 400 seronegative cohort members. Every donor gave a peripheral blood sample, and the peripheral blood mononuclear cells from that sample were used for TCR beta sequencing. The Qiagen DNeasy Blood Extraction Kit was used to extract genomic DNA from the blood cell samples. About this clone itself: The clone's antigen remains unknown. Qualities for individual bases were not recorded, and no much larger clone is one base off.

Libraries came from the immunoSEQ multiplex PCR assay. A mixture of 60 forward primers for TCR Vbeta segments and 13 reverse primers for TCR Jbeta segments was used in the multiplex PCR. A multiplex PCR assay on genomic DNA amplified the CDR3 region of rearranged TCR beta genes. Amplified TCR beta libraries were sequenced as 87-base-pair reads on the Illumina HiSeq System. For the original study's pipeline: A later analysis tallied around 87 million unique TCR beta chains across the 666 repertoires, and around 10 million of those chains were shared by two or more donors. A nearest-neighbor algorithm error-corrected the raw reads and collapsed the reads into unique sequences, merging closely related sequences to remove PCR and sequencing errors. Alignment of CDR3 sequences to IMGT reference sequences was used to assign V, D and J gene segments. For a sequence to be retained, at least a six-nucleotide match to both a V gene segment and a J gene segment was required. A rearrangement was called productive if the CDR3 had no stop codons and remained in frame with V and J, and every other rearrangement was called non-productive. CDR3 was defined by IMGT convention, running from the second conserved V-encoded cysteine to the conserved J-encoded phenylalanine. The earlier analysis of 587 of the donors excluded sequences that lacked an unambiguous match to a single V gene segment. In an earlier analysis of 587 of the donors, a V segment was called functional when productive rearrangements were above 56.7%, and segregating when the standard deviation between donors exceeded 5%. To diagnose cytomegalovirus status from the catalog of TCR beta chain sequences, a statistical classification framework was built. V and J gene assignment, in a later analysis, came from comparing TCR nucleotide sequences with IMGT/GENE-DB human TR gene sequences. In a later analysis, CDR3 sequences and most-parsimonious VDJ recombination scenarios were assigned using the TCRdist pipeline. In a later analysis, each TCR beta chain was defined by its CDR3 amino acid sequence together with its V-gene family, and reads without a unique V-gene family were excluded. In a later analysis, around 650 highly shared, low-generation-probability nucleotide sequences were removed to address suspected cross-contamination and a sequencing artifact. In a later analysis, a clonal expansion index was calculated for each public chain from normalized within-repertoire ranks of inferred template counts. In a later analysis, generation probabilities were computed with a VDJ recombination model fitted to out-of-frame rearrangements, and the resulting probabilities were checked against IGoR. A later analysis scored TCR-TCR, TCR-HLA and TCR-CMV co-occurrence with hypergeometric tests, applying a repertoire-size bias correction to TCR pairs. False discovery rates were estimated in a later analysis by permuting HLA or CMV assignments 20 times. In a later analysis, co-occurring TCRs were grouped using DBSCAN, with TCRdist sequence similarity added in when clustering inside HLA-allele-positive subsets. For co-occurrence clustering, repertoires with fewer than 30,000 or more than 120,000 public chains were excluded, along with roughly 5 repertoires with anomalous nucleotide sharing. The immuneACCESS repertoire file appears here via TCRdb, limited to in-frame rearrangements. These files lack a portion of the clones; in checked studies, under half of the deficit traces to unresolved V genes, and the cause of the others is not known. The V and J calls and the clone size are those of that table, but D and trimming were determined from the DNA. The sample table shows about 130,000 clones, and about 64% are seen once. Jointly, the top ten make up less than 3% of the sample.

Sequenced input: PBMCs. This TCR came from a woman aged 40-49 years in good health and CMV-seronegative.

The DNA reads as follows: TGTGCCAGCAGCTTAGCTGACAGGGACACCTTC. It specifies CASSLADRDTF. In this chain, TRBV7-2 is recombined with TRBJ1-2; 7 bases in between match TRBD1. The CDR3 numbers 11 residues from cysteine through phenylalanine. The entry retains the CDR3 DNA only, 33 bases that are in frame from base 1. As encoded in the germline V gene, CDR1 is SGHTA while CDR2 is FQGNSA. Germline trimming: 0 bases from V, 12 bases from J; junction bases outside gene matches: 1.